This T cell receptor (beta chain) appears in the sequencing data of a study of post-analysis software for immune sequencing data. The study, taken as a whole, reports: Compared with controls, patients had more of roughly five TRBV segments, including TRBV5-6, TRBV5-1 and TRBV20-1. Clustering by F measure revealed strong co-clustering among samples prepared together in one batch.

The CDR3 spans 15 residues. The V gene end was trimmed by 0 bases and the J gene end by 2 bases; junction bases not matched to a gene: 5. Germline assignment: CDR1 DFQATT and CDR2 SNEGSKA (reference sequence). In regard to this clonotype: The target antigen is unknown.

Unique molecular identifiers tagged the TCR beta cDNA libraries. T cells, roughly 0.85 to 10 million of them, yielded a few hundred thousand cDNA molecules. TCRdb re-called the PCR reads with MiXCR, one entry per CDR3 protein. The sample lists fewer than 600,000 distinct CDR3 sequences; under 55% were seen once. Material for sequencing was blood. The chain is built from TRBV20-1 and TRBJ2-7; 9 nucleotides align to TRBD2. The TCR was taken from a girl aged 5-17 years with multiple sclerosis. The CDR3 reads CSARETSGNTYEQYF. The CDR3 DNA sequence: TGCAGTGCTAGAGAGACTAGCGGTAACACCTACGAGCAGTACTTC.